These 17 T cell receptor beta chains were all obtained from the same sample, sequenced in a study of shared clonotypes between healthy human individuals. CD8 cells classed as naive were CD45RO-negative and positively selected for CCR7, excluding terminally differentiated effector memory CD45RA+ cells. The assay was immunoSEQ multiplex PCR, and TCRdb's table has in-frame clones only and misses some. Here the sample spans about 2.1 million clones, about 92% being singletons. Sequencing was carried out using naive CD8+ T cells from PBMCs. The receptors shown here come from a man aged 18 to 30 in good health. Some clones in this sample may be carry-over from other donors' samples.

J is TRBJ2-1 and V is TRBV10-3, with 11 bases matching TRBD2. After removal of 10 bases from V and 8 bases from J, the junction contained 4 bases not matched to a gene. CDR1 ENHRY and CDR2 SYGVKD come from the germline V gene. The CDR3 runs to 12 residues. The DNA of the CDR3 is TGTGCCAGCGGGACTAGCGGCCATGAGCAGTTCTTC. This sequence encodes CASGTSGHEQFF.

The rearrangement joins TRBV6-4 to TRBJ1-3, with D tentatively TRBD1 (5 bases). Per germline, CDR1 MRHNA and CDR2 SNTAGT. The ends were cut back, 3 bases at V and 0 bases at J, with 24 bases in the middle. This CDR3 is built from 20 residues. CDR3 sequence (DNA): TGTGCCAGCAGTGAAATTACTTTTTGGCGACAGCCCTACTCTGGAAACACCATATATTTT. As protein: CASSEITFWRQPYSGNTIYF.

J is TRBJ1-5 and V is TRBV25-1; D uncertain. Trimming stripped 2 bases from V and 4 bases from J, with 6 bases between. Germline V gene sequence: CDR1 MGHDK, CDR2 SYGVNS. CDR3 size: 13 residues. Written as DNA, the CDR3 is TGTGCCAGCAGTGAAATGGGGAATCAGCCCCAGCATTTT. This translates into CASSEMGNQPQHF.

The chain combines TRBV27 with TRBJ1-2; no clear D. From germline, CDR1 is MNHEY and CDR2 SMNVEV (reference sequence). The CDR3 runs 15 residues. The germline V and J ends were trimmed by 5 bases and 2 bases, with 15 bases remaining between them. The CDR3, as DNA: TGTGCCAGCAGTGCCCGATACGGGGTAAACTATGGCTACACCTTC. Translating it yields CASSARYGVNYGYTF.

This rearrangement joins TRBV25-1 to TRBJ1-2; TRBD1 is a possible D gene (5 bases). Trimming left V 4 bases short and J 6 bases short, with 9 bases between. The CDR3 covers 12 residues. CDR1 and CDR2 (germline): MGHDK, SYGVNS. The CDR3 is CASSAGSDGYTF. The DNA for the CDR3 is TGTGCCAGCAGTGCAGGGTCCGATGGCTACACCTTC.

CDR3 bases: TGTGCCACCAGCAGAGAGGGACAGGGAGGGCTCGAGCAGTACTTC. Encoded protein: CATSREGQGGLEQYF. The chain uses TRBV15 and TRBJ2-7; 9 positions agree with TRBD1. The trim removed 0 bases at V and 6 bases at J, leaving 6 bases unmatched. From germline, CDR1 is LNHNV and CDR2 YYDKDF (reference sequence). This CDR3 contains 15 residues.

The rearrangement links TRBV10-3 to TRBJ1-1; maybe TRBD1 (5 bases). Germline CDR1 and CDR2: ENHRY and SYGVKD. The CDR3 totals 13 residues. Trimming took off 2 bases at V and 2 bases at J, with 6 bases between the two ends. The DNA of the CDR3 is TGTGCCATCAGTGAGGACAGCAACACTGAAGCTTTCTTT. Encoded protein: CAISEDSNTEAFF.

This chain connects TRBV5-1 to TRBJ1-1; D gene unclear. The CDR3 runs to 13 residues. Germline CDR1 and CDR2: SGHRS and YFSETQ. Deletions cut 1 base from V and 2 bases from J, with 6 bases between. The CDR3 spells CASSLSSNTEAFF. CDR3 sequence (DNA): TGCGCCAGCAGCTTGTCAAGTAACACTGAAGCTTTCTTT.

The rearrangement uses TRBV7-3 and TRBJ2-7, with no clear D. From germline, CDR1 is SGHTA and CDR2 FQGTGA. The CDR3 totals 16 residues. Trimming took 2 bases from V and 0 from J, leaving 14 bases between them. CDR3 in amino acids: CASSLLGPVSSYEQYF. In DNA form, the CDR3 reads TGTGCCAGCAGCTTATTAGGACCAGTTAGCTCCTACGAGCAGTACTTC.

The chain recombines TRBV2 with TRBJ2-7, with no clear D. Germline V CDR1 and CDR2: SNHLY, FYNNEI. This CDR3 has 13 residues. Trimming cost V 8 bases and J 3 bases, with 14 bases left between them. The CDR3 nucleotides read TGTGCCAGCCAGACGGGCTGGGGCTACGAGCAGTACTTC. Amino acids: CASQTGWGYEQYF. Looking up the rest from reference TRBV2 and TRBJ2-7 gives the full variable domain: EPEVTQTPSHQVTQMGQEVILRCVPISNHLYFYWYRQILGQKVEFLVSFYNNEISEKSEIFDDQFSVERPDGSNFTLKIRSTKLEDSAMYFCASQTGWGYEQYFGPGTRLTVT.

This chain uses TRBV30 with TRBJ2-7; tentative D call: TRBD1 (6 bases). The CDR3 extends over 14 amino acids. Germline assignment: CDR1 GTSNPN and CDR2 SVGIG (reference sequence). V lost 1 base and J lost 4, with 14 bases in between. The CDR3 is CAWSGTGIRYEQYF. Written as DNA, the CDR3 is TGTGCCTGGAGTGGTACAGGGATACGTTACGAGCAGTACTTC.

The genes are TRBV27 and TRBJ2-7; the match to TRBD1 covers 9 bases. This CDR3 spans 16 amino acids. Trimming removed 1 base from V and 2 bases from J; junction bases left unmatched: 6. Germline-derived CDR1 and CDR2 are MNHEY and SMNVEV (reference sequence). The DNA for the CDR3 is TGTGCCAGCAGTTTATTGGGGACAGGGAGTACCTACGAGCAGTACTTC. The encoded protein is CASSLLGTGSTYEQYF.

The V and J genes are TRBV9 and TRBJ1-2; TRBD1 aligns across 9 bases. The CDR3 contains 16 residues. Trimming cost V 2 bases and J 4 bases; bases outside gene matches: 9. Germline V CDR1 and CDR2: SGDLS, YYNGEE. The CDR3 region is CASSVRTGDLSYGYTF. In DNA form, the CDR3 reads TGTGCCAGCAGCGTCCGGACAGGGGATTTGAGCTATGGCTACACCTTC.

In its sample, this clone was seen once. CDR3 protein: CASIIGDTQYF. As DNA, the CDR3 is TGTGCCAGCATAATCGGAGATACGCAGTATTTT. J is TRBJ2-3 and V is TRBV27; D call uncertain. The germline CDR1 and CDR2 sequences are MNHEY and SMNVEV (reference sequence). This CDR3 is built from 11 residues. V was pared by 7 bases and J by 5 bases, with 7 bases between.

The chain uses TRBV27 and TRBJ2-3, with D unresolved. The V end lost 3 bases, the J end lost 5 bases, and 9 bases lay between the germline ends. The CDR3 totals 13 residues. Germline-derived CDR1 and CDR2 are MNHEY and SMNVEV (reference sequence). For the CDR3, the DNA is TGTGCCAGCAGTTTTTACGTTAGAGATACGCAGTATTTT. Translated: CASSFYVRDTQYF.

The chain joins TRBV13 to TRBJ2-1; the D gene is possibly TRBD2 (5 bases). The CDR3 spans 16 residues. In germline, CDR1 is PRHDT, CDR2 FYEKMQ (reference sequence). Trimming took off 5 bases at V and 3 bases at J, with 17 bases between the two ends. CDR3 in DNA: TGTGCCAGCAGCACTTCTATCGCCGAGGGCTACAATGAGCAGTTCTTC. This encodes CASSTSIAEGYNEQFF.

This clone was seen more than once but under ten times. This chain's CDR3 is CASSPTVYTEAFF. CDR3 DNA sequence: TGTGCCAGCAGTCCGACAGTCTACACTGAAGCTTTCTTT. V gene TRBV28 combines with J gene TRBJ1-1, with a weak D call TRBD1 (5 bases). Trimming stripped 5 bases from V and 3 bases from J, with 10 bases between. The CDR3 contains 13 residues. CDR1 MDHEN and CDR2 SYDVKM come from the germline V gene.